This T cell receptor (beta chain) comes out of a study of blood T cell repertoires in COVID-19. Study overall: Italy, Spain and the United States were the sources of the convalescent and acute COVID-19 samples. The cDNA or gDNA used as material had been derived from T cells, B-cell-depleted T cells, or PBMCs.

As originally analysed: It was from reference gene primer amplification that nucleated cell counts were estimated. Generated by immunoSEQ multiplex PCR, the TCRdb table keeps only in-frame clones and is missing some. V, J and clone size reflect that table, while D and trimming were determined from the DNA. In the table there are around 70,000 clones, roughly 90% of which are singletons. Sequenced material: peripheral blood. This TCR came from a man aged 45-65 years with acute or convalescent COVID-19.

The CDR3 DNA reads TGTGCCAGCAGTTTAGCCGGACAGGGCAGAAACACCATATATTTT. Residues: CASSLAGQGRNTIYF. The chain links TRBV28 to TRBJ1-3; the match to TRBD1 covers 8 bases. Trimming cost V 2 bases and J 5 bases; bases outside gene matches: 5. The germline gives CDR1 MDHEN, CDR2 SYDVKM. There are 15 residues in the CDR3. Variable domain in full (rest from reference TRBV28 and TRBJ1-3): DVKVTQSSRYLVKRTGEKVFLECVQDMDHENMFWYRQDPGLGLRLIYFSYDVKMKEKGDIPEGYSVSREKKERFSLILESASTNQTSMYLCASSLAGQGRNTIYFGEGSWLTVV.